This record concerns one T cell receptor beta chain sequence. A J-beta primer mix and a sample-barcoded 5' primer were used in a second PCR of about 7 to 12 cycles. Every cDNA molecule carried a tag from a template-switch adaptor bearing 12 random nucleotides. TCRdb recomputed calls from the 5' RACE reads with MiXCR, one row per CDR3 protein. The sample has more than 1.4 million distinct CDR3 sequences; roughly 40% are singletons. The sample belongs to a study of blood T cells in healthy people across ages. Looking at the study overall: There was about one barcoded beta molecule captured by template switching per two T cells.

The V segment lost 4 bases and the J segment 5 bases; nucleotides outside the gene matches: 7. There are 15 residues in the CDR3. Germline CDR1 reads MDHEN; CDR2 reads SYDVKM. The donors, aged about 6 to 90, were healthy Caucasians from Russia. The sample taken for sequencing was blood. The origin of this receptor is a woman aged 18-29 years in good health. The rearrangement links TRBV28 to TRBJ2-1; 8 bases line up with TRBD1. The CDR3 loop reads CASSSLGQEDNEQFF. In DNA, the CDR3 is TGTGCCAGCAGTTCCCTGGGACAGGAAGACAATGAGCAGTTCTTC.